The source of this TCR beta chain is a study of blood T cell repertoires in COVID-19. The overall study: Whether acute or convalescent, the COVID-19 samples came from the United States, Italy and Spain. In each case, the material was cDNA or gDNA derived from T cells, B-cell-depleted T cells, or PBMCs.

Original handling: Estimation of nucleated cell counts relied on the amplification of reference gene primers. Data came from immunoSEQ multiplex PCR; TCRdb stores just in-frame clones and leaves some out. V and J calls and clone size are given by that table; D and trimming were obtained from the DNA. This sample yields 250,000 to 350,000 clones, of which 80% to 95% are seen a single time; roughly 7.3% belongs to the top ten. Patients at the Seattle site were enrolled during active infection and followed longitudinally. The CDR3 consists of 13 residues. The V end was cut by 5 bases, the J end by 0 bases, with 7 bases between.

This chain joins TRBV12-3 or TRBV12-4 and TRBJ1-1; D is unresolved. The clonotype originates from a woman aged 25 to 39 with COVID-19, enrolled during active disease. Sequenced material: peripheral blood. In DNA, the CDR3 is TGTGCCAGCAGTGTGACTGTGAACACTGAAGCTTTCTTT. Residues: CASSVTVNTEAFF.